The 20 T cell receptor beta chains listed next were all sequenced from one sample in a study of blood T cell repertoires in COVID-19. Clones were sequenced by immunoSEQ multiplex PCR, and TCRdb holds only the in-frame ones, with some missing. The sample lists under 350,000 clones, around 89% occurring once. Sample: peripheral blood. These receptors were collected from a middle-aged man with acute or convalescent COVID-19.

This chain links TRBV27 with TRBJ1-2; the match to TRBD1 covers 10 bases. V was pared by 4 bases and J by 4 bases, with 9 bases of the junction left unmatched. This CDR3 is 16 amino acids long. From germline, CDR1 is MNHEY and CDR2 SMNVEV (reference sequence). The CDR3 bases are TGTGCCAGCAGTTCAGCCGGGACAGGGGAACGCTATGGCTACACCTTC. This encodes CASSSAGTGERYGYTF.

The chain carries TRBV5-1 and TRBJ1-4; D is unclear. Trimming left V 7 bases short and J 0 bases short, with 10 bases between. The length of the CDR3 is 14 residues. Per the germline V gene, CDR1 is SGHRS and CDR2 is YFSETQ. CDR3 residues: CASGYDTTNEKLFF. The CDR3 DNA is TGCGCCAGCGGTTATGACACAACTAATGAAAAACTGTTTTTT.

This rearrangement joins TRBV19 to TRBJ2-6; no firm D call. Germline V gives CDR1 LNHDA, CDR2 SQIVND (reference sequence). Trimming shortened V by 6 bases and J by 0 bases, and 9 bases separated the two germline ends. The CDR3 sequence is 15 residues long. The CDR3 spells CASSLLSSGANVLTF. The DNA of the CDR3 is TGTGCCAGTAGCCTCCTGAGCTCTGGGGCCAACGTCCTGACTTTC.

This chain links TRBV18 with TRBJ2-7; D perhaps matches TRBD1 (5 bases). This CDR3 comprises 14 residues. V was clipped by 3 bases and J by 3 bases, with 12 bases between them. Looked up from germline, CDR1 is KGHSH and CDR2 is LQKENI. CDR3 sequence reads: CASSPGHAGYEQYF. CDR3 DNA sequence: TGTGCCAGCTCACCGGGGCACGCCGGCTACGAGCAGTACTTC.

This clone was picked up one time. The chain employs TRBV19 and TRBJ1-1; D is undetermined. CDR1 is LNHDA and CDR2 is SQIVND in the germline V gene (reference sequence). The CDR3 length is 14 residues. V lost 3 bases and J lost 1, with 9 bases in between. CDR3 amino acids: CASSIRLPNTEAFF. CDR3 in DNA: TGTGCCAGTAGTATTAGACTCCCGAACACTGAAGCTTTCTTT.

The chain has TRBV12-3 or TRBV12-4 and TRBJ2-7; the D gene is possibly TRBD1 (6 bases). V shed 5 bases and J shed 7 bases, with 12 bases lying between them. The CDR3 length is 12 residues. In nucleotides, the CDR3 is TGTGCCAGCAGTGGACAGTTCGGGGAGCAGTACTTC. Its translation is CASSGQFGEQYF.

The chain employs TRBV4-2 and TRBJ1-2; no clear D gene. The germline V and J ends were trimmed by 1 base and 1 base, with 16 bases remaining between them. The germline gives CDR1 LGHNA, CDR2 YNFKEQ. The CDR3 covers 17 residues. The CDR3, as DNA: TGTGCCAGCAGCCAAGTGGGGTCGGAGGCAGTTAACTATGGCTACACCTTC. It codes for CASSQVGSEAVNYGYTF.

This chain connects TRBV30 to TRBJ1-1; 9 bases align to TRBD1. The CDR3 spans 13 residues. V lost 5 bases, J lost 1 base, and 2 bases stayed unmatched. Germline CDR1 and CDR2: GTSNPN and SVGIG (reference sequence). CDR3 sequence reads: CAWLTGGNTEAFF. CDR3 DNA: TGTGCCTGGTTGACAGGGGGGAACACTGAAGCTTTCTTT. The whole variable domain, remainder taken from reference TRBV30 and TRBJ1-1, is SQTIHQWPATLVQPVGSPLSLECTVEGTSNPNLYWYRQAAGRGLQLLFYSVGIGQISSEVPQNLSASRPQDRQFILSSKKLLLSDSGFYLCAWLTGGNTEAFFGQGTRLTVV.

The chain is built from TRBV18 and TRBJ2-2; TRBD1 might be the D (5 bases). The CDR3 is 15 residues long. Per the germline V gene, CDR1 is KGHSH and CDR2 is LQKENI. Between the trimmed V and J ends, which lost 7 bases and 0 bases, there was a span of 12 bases. This CDR3 is CASFLGVSNTGELFF. For the CDR3, the DNA is TGTGCCAGCTTCCTAGGGGTTTCGAACACCGGGGAGCTGTTTTTT.

This chain uses TRBV5-6 with TRBJ2-3; tentatively, D is TRBD2 (6 bases). Trimming removed 0 bases from V and 5 bases from J, with 10 bases in between. The length of the CDR3 is 14 residues. Germline CDR1 is SGHDT and CDR2 is YYEEEE. The CDR3 protein is CASSLAGERDTQYF. The CDR3 DNA follows: TGTGCCAGCAGCTTGGCGGGGGAACGAGATACGCAGTATTTT.

The chain uses TRBV9 and TRBJ1-1; D is unclear. Per the germline V gene, CDR1 is SGDLS and CDR2 is YYNGEE. CDR3 length: 14 residues. With 0 bases removed from V and 4 bases from J, the gap between germline ends came to 10 bases. CDR3 loop: CASSVAAVGTEAFF. CDR3 in DNA: TGTGCCAGCAGCGTAGCAGCGGTAGGCACTGAAGCTTTCTTT.

V and J are TRBV14 and TRBJ2-1, with D perhaps matching TRBD1 (7 bases). This CDR3 spans 13 amino acids. Germline V gene sequence: CDR1 SGHDN, CDR2 FVKESK. V was trimmed by 5 bases and J by 7 bases, leaving 12 bases between them. The CDR3 coding sequence is TGTGCCAGCAGCGCGGGACAGTGGAATGAGCAGTTCTTC. Encoded protein: CASSAGQWNEQFF.

As for this clone: Other DNA sequences within the sample encode an identical CDR3. The chain is built from TRBV5-4 and TRBJ2-7, with TRBD2 identical over 9 bases. CDR1 and CDR2 (germline): SGHNT, YYREEE (reference sequence). The length of the CDR3 is 15 residues. Losses at the gene ends were 0 bases for V and 2 bases for J; bases not matched to a gene: 3. The chain's CDR3 is CASSLELAGAYEQYF. For the CDR3, the DNA is TGTGCCAGCAGCTTGGAACTAGCGGGCGCCTACGAGCAGTACTTC.

The chain combines TRBV2 with TRBJ2-7; 9 bases fit TRBD2. The CDR3 extends over 15 amino acids. The V gene end was trimmed by 7 bases and the J gene end by 1 base; junction bases not matched to a gene: 8. Germline-derived CDR1 and CDR2 are SNHLY and FYNNEI. Written as DNA, the CDR3 is TGTGCCAGCAACCCCTTAGCGGGGGCTTCCTACGAGCAGTACTTC. Its translation is CASNPLAGASYEQYF.

The J gene is TRBJ1-6, the V gene TRBV2; D gene ambiguous. Trimming took 9 bases from V and 9 from J, leaving 9 bases between them. CDR1 is SNHLY and CDR2 is FYNNEI in the germline V gene. The CDR3 runs to 11 residues. The CDR3 region has the DNA TGTGCCAGTACCCGGGTTTCACCCCTCCACTTT. This encodes CASTRVSPLHF. Full variable domain (missing parts from reference TRBV2 and TRBJ1-6): EPEVTQTPSHQVTQMGQEVILRCVPISNHLYFYWYRQILGQKVEFLVSFYNNEISEKSEIFDDQFSVERPDGSNFTLKIRSTKLEDSAMYFCASTRVSPLHFGNGTRLTVT.

V is TRBV5-1 and J is TRBJ2-7; 9 bases align to TRBD1. This CDR3 contains 14 residues. Per the germline V gene, CDR1 is SGHRS and CDR2 is YFSETQ. The J segment lost 6 bases and the V segment lost 5 bases, leaving 9 bases of the junction unmatched. The CDR3 region is CASRETGGESEQYF. CDR3 bases: TGCGCCAGCAGGGAGACAGGGGGAGAATCCGAGCAGTACTTC.

J is TRBJ2-2 and V is TRBV19; D call uncertain. Germline V lookup: CDR1 LNHDA, CDR2 SQIVND (reference sequence). The CDR3 is made up of 12 amino acids. The ends were cut back, 4 bases at V and 6 bases at J, with 6 bases in the middle. The CDR3 bases are TGTGCCAGTAGTACTACGGCCGGGGAGCTGTTTTTT. It yields the protein CASSTTAGELFF.

The chain recombines TRBV7-8 with TRBJ2-1, with 10 bases matching TRBD1. The CDR3 consists of 15 residues. V dropped 5 bases and J dropped 8; count of bases not matched to a gene: 9. Germline values: CDR1 SGHVS, CDR2 FQNEAQ. The CDR3 nucleotides read TGTGCCAGCAGCCGACGGACAGGGGGAATCGATGAGCAGTTCTTC. Translation: CASSRRTGGIDEQFF.

Turning to this clone: In the same sample, other DNA sequences code for this CDR3. The rearrangement links TRBV11-2 to TRBJ1-4; no reliable D call. The CDR3 runs to 12 residues. With 5 bases removed from V and 8 bases from J, the gap between germline ends came to 9 bases. Germline loops: CDR1 SGHAT, CDR2 FQNNGV. CDR3 amino acids: CASSLVREKLFF. In nucleotides, the CDR3 is TGTGCCAGCAGCCTGGTGCGCGAAAAACTGTTTTTT.

The V gene is TRBV11-1, the J gene TRBJ2-1; TRBD1 agrees at 10 bases. The V and J ends lost 5 bases and 4 bases, in that order; junction bases with no gene match: 8. The length of the CDR3 is 16 residues. Germline loops: CDR1 SGHAT, CDR2 FQDESV (reference sequence). This CDR3 is CASSDPGTGDYNEQFF. The CDR3 nucleotides are TGTGCCAGCAGCGACCCGGGGACAGGGGATTACAATGAGCAGTTCTTC.